Shown below are 18 T cell receptor beta chains from a single sample sequenced in a study of low-dose radiotherapy and immunotherapy resistance in tumors. Gene-specific TRAV and TRBV primers were used for first-strand cDNA, covering alpha and beta chains. The TCRs were subjected to amplification over about 19 PCR cycles employing a constant-region primer in conjunction with a V-primer adapter. TCRdb reanalysed the reads using MiXCR and keeps one entry per CDR3 protein. The table shows under 95,000 distinct CDR3 sequences, with 18% occurring only once. This sample's time point: before trial treatment. Sequenced here: PBMCs, sampled before treatment. The origin of the receptors is a male donor with prostate cancer.

This clonotype was found many times. The chain couples TRBV11-2 to TRBJ2-5; D ambiguous. Germline-derived CDR1 and CDR2 are SGHAT and FQNNGV. The V end was cut by 2 bases, the J end by 1 base, with 8 bases between. CDR3 size: 14 residues. The CDR3 bases are TGTGCCAGCAGCTTATTGGGCAGCCAAGAGACCCAGTACTTC. Its protein product is CASSLLGSQETQYF. The variable domain in full, with the rest retrieved from reference TRBV11-2 and TRBJ2-5, is EAGVAQSPRYKIIEKRQSVAFWCNPISGHATLYWYQQILGQGPKLLIQFQNNGVVDDSQLPKDRFSAERLKGVDSTLKIQPAKLEDSAVYLCASSLLGSQETQYFGPGTRLLVL.

This clonotype was observed at least ten times. V usage is TRBV3-1 and J usage is TRBJ2-7, with D hard to call. Between the trimmed V and J ends, which lost 4 bases and 2 bases, there was a span of 15 bases. The CDR3 runs to 15 residues. CDR1 is LGHDT and CDR2 is YNNKEL in the germline V gene (reference sequence). CDR3 amino acids: CASSPGPLTTYEQYF. DNA for the CDR3: TGTGCCAGCAGCCCCGGGCCTCTGACCACCTACGAGCAGTACTTC.

This chain links TRBV12-3 or TRBV12-4 with TRBJ1-2; 10 bases line up with TRBD1. The CDR3 runs to 15 residues. V dropped 5 bases and J dropped 4; count of bases not matched to a gene: 7. The CDR3 reads CASSRDRGQFYGYTF. CDR3 DNA: TGTGCCAGCAGTCGGGACAGGGGCCAATTCTATGGCTACACCTTC.

There are many counts of this clonotype. The chain carries TRBV10-3 and TRBJ2-2, with a possible D match to TRBD2 (6 bases). Germline-derived CDR1 and CDR2 are ENHRY and SYGVKD. The CDR3 contains 16 residues. The V end was cut by 2 bases, the J end by 0 bases, with 10 bases between. CDR3 loop: CAISEVAGTNTGELFF. For the CDR3, the DNA is TGTGCCATCAGTGAGGTCGCGGGAACGAACACCGGGGAGCTGTTTTTT.

A remark on this clonotype: A single base is all that separates this from a far larger clone, so a read error is likely. CDR3 residues: CASSLSEAAPETQFF. The CDR3 DNA reads TGTGCCAGCAGCCTTTCTGAGGCTGCCCCGGAGACCCAGTTCTTC. This chain joins TRBV3-1 and TRBJ2-1; D uncertain. This CDR3 region has 15 residues. Trimming cost V 4 bases and J 13 bases, with 23 bases left between them. Looked up from germline, CDR1 is LGHDT and CDR2 is YNNKEL (reference sequence).

As concerns this clonotype: Given a much more abundant clone one base away, this may be a read error. The V and J genes are TRBV6-8 and TRBJ1-6; D unclear. V was cut by 0 bases and J by 5 bases, with 14 bases left in between. Germline CDR1 MNHGY, CDR2 SAAAGT. This CDR3 spans 17 amino acids. The CDR3 loop is CASSYSRLRHNNSPLHF. The CDR3 DNA sequence: TGTGCCAGCAGTTACTCGAGGTTGAGACATAATAATTCACCCCTCCACTTT.

This clonotype was counted at least ten times. J is TRBJ2-1 and V is TRBV9, with a weak D call TRBD2 (7 bases). Between the trimmed V and J ends, which lost 0 bases and 9 bases, there was a span of 16 bases. Germline CDR1 is SGDLS and CDR2 is YYNGEE. This CDR3 contains 15 residues. The CDR3 here is CASSVVGGPVSEQFF. In DNA, the CDR3 is TGTGCCAGCAGCGTAGTGGGGGGGCCGGTCTCTGAGCAGTTCTTC.

This chain joins TRBV7-7 and TRBJ2-7, with 10 bases identical to TRBD1. Germline V gives CDR1 SSHAT, CDR2 FNYEAQ (reference sequence). The V and J ends lost 4 bases and 1 base, in that order; junction bases with no gene match: 4. The CDR3 is made up of 15 amino acids. The chain's CDR3 is CASSSGTGVSYEQYF. The CDR3 DNA reads as TGTGCCAGCAGCTCCGGGACAGGGGTTTCCTACGAGCAGTACTTC.

This clonotype was counted many times. V is TRBV14 and J is TRBJ1-2; 10 bases line up with TRBD1. CDR3 length: 14 amino acids. V gave up 4 bases and J gave up 6 bases; unmatched junction bases: 5. In germline, CDR1 is SGHDN, CDR2 FVKESK. The CDR3: CASSPWDRGNGYTF. In DNA, the CDR3 is TGTGCCAGCAGCCCCTGGGACAGGGGAAATGGCTACACCTTC. The whole variable domain, filled in from reference TRBV14 and TRBJ1-2, reads EAGVTQFPSHSVIEKGQTVTLRCDPISGHDNLYWYRRVMGKEIKFLLHFVKESKQDESGMPNNRFLAERTGGTYSTLKVQPAELEDSGVYFCASSPWDRGNGYTFGSGTRLTVV.

Concerning this clonotype itself: A much larger clone is a single base away; this may be a read error. The gene calls are TRBV7-9 and TRBJ2-7, with D possibly matching TRBD2 (5 bases). The CDR3 is 15 amino acids. Germline-derived CDR1 and CDR2 are SEHNR and FQNEAQ (reference sequence). V was clipped by 5 bases and J by 0 bases, with 14 bases between them. This chain's CDR3 is CASSPSLGSSYEQYF. The DNA for the CDR3 is TGTGCCAGCAGCCCCAGCTTGGGGAGCTCCTACGAGCAGTACTTC.

This clonotype was picked up many times. CDR3 DNA: TGTGCCAGCAGCAACCAGGGGGCTGGGGAGCTGTTTTTT. It encodes CASSNQGAGELFF. V is TRBV7-3 and J is TRBJ2-2; TRBD1 matches at 8 bases. This CDR3 region has 13 residues. With V trimmed by 5 bases and J by 8 bases, 4 bases remained unmatched. The germline V gene encodes CDR1 SGHTA and CDR2 FQGTGA.

In this sample, this clonotype turned up many times. The chain is built from TRBV11-1 and TRBJ2-3; D call uncertain. This CDR3 has 15 amino acids. Looked up from germline, CDR1 is SGHAT and CDR2 is FQDESV (reference sequence). Trimming stripped 7 bases from V and 0 bases from J, with 14 bases between. As DNA, the CDR3 is TGTGCCAGCACCACTAAGCCCTCTAGCACAGATACGCAGTATTTT. Protein sequence: CASTTKPSSTDTQYF.

This clonotype was counted ten times or more. The chain has TRBV7-2 and TRBJ1-1; no clear D. Germline V gives CDR1 SGHTA, CDR2 FQGNSA. Trimming took 3 bases from V and 4 from J, leaving 24 bases between them. The CDR3 totals 18 residues. CDR3 sequence (DNA): TGTGCCAGCAGCTTTGGGTCCGGACCGCGACTTGGACGCACTGAAGCTTTCTTT. Protein product: CASSFGSGPRLGRTEAFF.

This chain connects TRBV27 to TRBJ1-5; D is ambiguous. V was cut by 6 bases and J by 1 base, with 7 bases left in between. This CDR3 is built from 13 residues. Germline CDR1 and CDR2: MNHEY and SMNVEV (reference sequence). The CDR3 reads CASSDGSNQPQHF. The CDR3 bases are TGTGCCAGCAGCGATGGGAGCAATCAGCCCCAGCATTTT.

This clonotype appeared many times. The chain recombines TRBV5-6 with TRBJ1-2, with 8 bases that match TRBD1. J was trimmed by 2 bases and V by 4 bases; bases with no gene match: 7. The germline CDR1 and CDR2 sequences are SGHDT and YYEEEE. CDR3 length: 15 residues. CDR3 sequence: CASSTGQAENYGYTF. CDR3 nucleotides: TGTGCCAGCAGCACGGGACAGGCCGAAAACTATGGCTACACCTTC.

This clonotype was seen many times. The chain uses TRBV5-1 and TRBJ1-1, with a weak D call TRBD1 (5 bases). V lost 4 bases to trimming and J lost 3 bases, with 16 bases between them. This CDR3 comprises 15 residues. Germline lookup yields CDR1 SGHRS and CDR2 YFSETQ. As DNA, the CDR3 is TGCGCCAGCAGCCAGGGAGATACAGGCTACACTGAAGCTTTCTTT. As protein: CASSQGDTGYTEAFF.

This clonotype was counted many times. The chain joins TRBV19 to TRBJ2-2; either TRBD1 or TRBD2 may supply D (6 bases each). The V gene lost 2 bases and the J gene lost 9 bases, with 16 bases spanning the gap. The CDR3 is 15 residues long. CDR1 and CDR2 (germline): LNHDA, SQIVND (reference sequence). This CDR3 is CASSIRGAGTRELFF. In nucleotides, the CDR3 is TGTGCCAGTAGTATAAGGGGGGCCGGTACCCGGGAGCTGTTTTTT.

This clonotype was counted at least ten times. The rearrangement joins TRBV27 to TRBJ2-3; 7 nucleotides agree with TRBD2. With 6 bases clipped from V and 3 bases from J, the junction kept 9 bases outside the gene matches. The CDR3 loop spans 15 amino acids. CDR1 MNHEY and CDR2 SMNVEV come from the germline V gene (reference sequence). As DNA, the CDR3 is TGTGCCAGCAGACGGGGGGAAGGATGGACAGATACGCAGTATTTT. Translated: CASRRGEGWTDTQYF.